One and the same sample provided the 26 T cell receptor beta chains below, sequenced in a study of T cells in Graves' hyperthyroidism and ophthalmopathy. Researchers took RNA transcripts and amplified the TCR beta CDR3 regions from them. The TCR CDR3 first-round RT-PCR relied on the HTBI primer set. TCRdb redid the calling of the multiplex PCR reads with MiXCR, one entry per CDR3 protein. The table records 250,000 to 300,000 distinct CDR3 sequences, roughly 15% of them present only once. Material for sequencing was blood. Every receptor here comes from a woman aged 45-60 years with Graves' hyperthyroidism that later progressed to Graves' ophthalmopathy.

This clonotype was counted ten times or more. The chain has TRBV27 and TRBJ1-1; D is possibly TRBD1 (5 bases). Germline V gives CDR1 MNHEY, CDR2 SMNVEV (reference sequence). This CDR3 has 13 residues. With 4 bases removed from V and 1 base from J, the gap between germline ends came to 7 bases. CDR3 sequence (DNA): TGTGCCAGCAGTTGGGGACCGAACACTGAAGCTTTCTTT. Protein product: CASSWGPNTEAFF.

This clonotype came up a few times. V usage is TRBV4-1 and J usage is TRBJ1-1; 7 positions agree with TRBD1. Germline lookup yields CDR1 MGHRA and CDR2 YSYEKL. This CDR3 spans 15 amino acids. The junction had 11 bases not matched to a gene; V was cut back by 2 bases and J by 8 bases. The CDR3 DNA sequence: TGCGCCAGCAGCCAATACGGGACAGTCCCAGGCGAAGCTTTCTTT. It translates to CASSQYGTVPGEAFF.

This clonotype has just a few counts. V usage is TRBV6-6 and J usage is TRBJ1-1, with D maybe TRBD1 (5 bases). The CDR3 loop spans 14 amino acids. From germline, CDR1 is MNHNY and CDR2 SVGAGI (reference sequence). Trimming shortened V by 3 bases and J by 5 bases, and 13 bases separated the two germline ends. The CDR3 spells CASSYGGFVTEAFF. Here the CDR3 DNA reads TGTGCCAGCAGTTATGGGGGTTTTGTGACTGAAGCTTTCTTT.

This chain uses TRBV2 with TRBJ1-2; D perhaps matches TRBD1 (6 bases). Germline-derived CDR1 and CDR2 are SNHLY and FYNNEI. The CDR3 covers 12 residues. The V gene lost 6 bases and the J gene lost 8 bases, with 13 bases spanning the gap. The CDR3 DNA reads TGTGCCAGCAGGATAACAGGGAACGGCTACACCTTC. Protein: CASRITGNGYTF.

This clonotype has ten or more counts. The rearrangement links TRBV20-1 to TRBJ1-4, with a possible D match to TRBD1 (5 bases). The CDR3 is made up of 15 amino acids. Germline values: CDR1 DFQATT, CDR2 SNEGSKA (reference sequence). V lost 1 base to trimming and J lost 6 bases, with 15 bases between them. CDR3 sequence: CSARVFGRADEKLFF. In DNA form, the CDR3 reads TGCAGTGCTAGAGTTTTCGGCAGGGCGGATGAAAAACTGTTTTTT.

This clonotype was seen at least ten times. The chain couples TRBV12-3 or TRBV12-4 to TRBJ1-1, with 8 positions matching TRBD1. This CDR3 has 19 residues. V trimming: 5 bases; J trimming: 3 bases; junction bases outside the gene matches: 20. The CDR3 protein is CASSPFLTDRDQLDTEAFF. The CDR3 region has the DNA TGTGCCAGCAGTCCATTTCTAACGGACAGGGACCAATTGGACACTGAAGCTTTCTTT.

This chain links TRBV5-4 with TRBJ2-1; 9 bases align to TRBD1. This CDR3 spans 14 amino acids. The J segment lost 14 bases and the V segment lost 4 bases, leaving 13 bases of the junction unmatched. Germline values: CDR1 SGHNT, CDR2 YYREEE (reference sequence). CDR3 sequence: CASSLKTGTGLEFF. CDR3 sequence (DNA): TGTGCCAGCAGCCTCAAAACCGGGACAGGGTTGGAGTTCTTC.

This clonotype was seen repeatedly, ten times or more. The rearrangement uses TRBV2 and TRBJ2-7, with TRBD2 as a possible D gene (5 bases). There are 15 residues in the CDR3. The germline gives CDR1 SNHLY, CDR2 FYNNEI. V shed 1 base and J shed 2 bases, with 12 bases lying between them. This chain's CDR3 is CASSEVETTPYEQYF. As DNA, the CDR3 is TGTGCCAGCAGTGAAGTTGAGACTACCCCCTACGAGCAGTACTTC.

The gene calls are TRBV28 and TRBJ1-1; 8 nucleotides match TRBD1. Germline trimming cut 5 bases from V and 4 bases from J; bases unmatched to any gene: 12. Germline lookup yields CDR1 MDHEN and CDR2 SYDVKM. This CDR3 is 16 amino acids long. In DNA form, the CDR3 reads TGTGCCAGCAGTCAGTGGACAGGGCAGGAGCGCACTGAAGCTTTCTTT. It yields the protein CASSQWTGQERTEAFF.

Many counts were recorded for this clonotype. The V and J genes are TRBV28 and TRBJ2-1, with unresolved D. Germline CDR1 and CDR2: MDHEN and SYDVKM. The CDR3 contains 11 residues. The V and J ends lost 6 bases and 14 bases respectively, with 14 bases between them. CDR3: CASSLGQSKFF. CDR3 in DNA: TGTGCCAGCAGCCTCGGGCAGTCGAAGTTCTTC.

This clonotype was observed a handful of times. This chain joins TRBV13 and TRBJ1-4; 7 bases line up with TRBD1. The V segment lost 5 bases and the J segment 7 bases; nucleotides outside the gene matches: 10. The CDR3 is made up of 15 amino acids. Germline values: CDR1 PRHDT, CDR2 FYEKMQ (reference sequence). The CDR3: CASSRTGDFREKLFF. CDR3 DNA: TGTGCCAGCAGCCGTACAGGGGATTTTCGTGAAAAACTGTTTTTT.

J is TRBJ1-1 and V is TRBV3-1; 8 bases align to TRBD1. Germline values: CDR1 LGHDT, CDR2 YNNKEL (reference sequence). There are 14 residues in the CDR3. V shed 4 bases, J shed 5 bases, and the junction held 6 bases outside the gene matches. DNA of the CDR3: TGTGCCAGCAGCCCCCGACAGGGGCAGACTGAAGCTTTCTTT. Protein product: CASSPRQGQTEAFF.

For this clonotype: A single base separates this from a much larger clone, so it may be a read error. The genes are TRBV27 and TRBJ2-1; D call uncertain. Germline-derived CDR1 and CDR2 are MNHEY and SMNVEV (reference sequence). Trimming took 2 bases from V and 6 from J, leaving 14 bases between them. The CDR3 runs 15 residues. The chain's CDR3 is CASSLLVGISNEQFF. CDR3 nucleotide sequence: TGTGCCAGCAGTTTACTAGTGGGAATTAGCAATGAGCAGTTCTTC.

This clonotype was seen ten or more times. The chain is built from TRBV5-1 and TRBJ1-1; TRBD1 matches at 9 bases. This CDR3 has 15 residues. V shed 7 bases, J shed 2 bases, and the junction held 9 bases outside the gene matches. Germline-derived CDR1 and CDR2 are SGHRS and YFSETQ. The CDR3 protein is CASFLGQGLNTEAFF. The CDR3 DNA sequence: TGCGCCAGCTTCCTGGGACAGGGTCTAAACACTGAAGCTTTCTTT.

Only a few counts were recorded for this clonotype. The gene calls are TRBV3-1 and TRBJ2-1; 8 bases align to TRBD2. This CDR3 has 16 residues. Germline V gene sequence: CDR1 LGHDT, CDR2 YNNKEL (reference sequence). Trimming cost V 1 base and J 8 bases; bases outside gene matches: 10. The CDR3 loop is CASSQGPAGGLDEQFF. CDR3 sequence (DNA): TGTGCCAGCAGCCAAGGTCCGGCGGGAGGTTTGGATGAGCAGTTCTTC.

The chain carries TRBV20-1 and TRBJ1-2; D is unclear. The length of the CDR3 is 17 residues. Trimming removed 0 bases at V and 4 bases at J, with 21 bases between. From germline, CDR1 is DFQATT and CDR2 SNEGSKA (reference sequence). The CDR3 DNA reads TGCAGTGCTAGAGATCGAGGGCGGGGTAGCGGGAGCTATGGCTACACCTTC. As protein: CSARDRGRGSGSYGYTF.

This clonotype appeared many times. This CDR3 reads CSARETGGIYEQYF. In DNA, the CDR3 is TGCAGTGCTAGAGAGACAGGGGGTATCTACGAGCAGTACTTC. The V call is TRBV20-1, the J call TRBJ2-7, with 9 bases that match TRBD1. V dropped 0 bases and J dropped 3; count of bases not matched to a gene: 3. The CDR3 is 14 amino acids. Germline V lookup: CDR1 DFQATT, CDR2 SNEGSKA (reference sequence).

This clonotype came up many times. The chain is built from TRBV24-1 and TRBJ1-1; D call uncertain. CDR1 is KGHDR and CDR2 is SFDVKD in the germline V gene. The CDR3 contains 12 residues. The V end was cut by 9 bases, the J end by 1 base, with 8 bases between. The CDR3, as DNA: TGTGCCACCCCAACACCGAACACTGAAGCTTTCTTT. As protein: CATPTPNTEAFF.

The sample holds many counts of this clonotype. The chain links TRBV24-1 to TRBJ1-2; no reliable D call. This CDR3 spans 13 amino acids. Germline V lookup: CDR1 KGHDR, CDR2 SFDVKD. The germline V and J ends were trimmed by 4 bases and 4 bases, with 9 bases remaining between them. The DNA for the CDR3 is TGTGCCACCAGTGAGTCAGCAGGCTATGGCTACACCTTC. This codes for CATSESAGYGYTF.

This clonotype occurred many times. V and J are TRBV18 and TRBJ1-6; D remains unclear. Deletions cut 3 bases from V and 10 bases from J, with 16 bases between. In germline, CDR1 is KGHSH, CDR2 LQKENI. This CDR3 comprises 15 residues. CDR3 protein: CASSPRMGRPSPLHF. The CDR3 nucleotides are TGTGCCAGCTCACCTAGGATGGGCAGGCCCTCACCCCTCCACTTT.

This clonotype was counted at least ten times. CDR3 region: CSVEWFRGRSSTDTQYF. CDR3 nucleotide sequence: TGCAGCGTTGAATGGTTCCGGGGGAGGTCTAGCACAGATACGCAGTATTTT. V gene TRBV29-1 combines with J gene TRBJ2-3; weak D call: TRBD2 (6 bases). The germline V and J ends were trimmed by 2 bases and 0 bases, with 18 bases remaining between them. In germline, CDR1 is SQVTM, CDR2 ANQGSEA. This CDR3 is 17 amino acids long.

This clonotype has a handful of counts. The conserved phenylalanine or tryptophan is not found at the CDR3 terminus, so this likely reflects a read error. The gene calls are TRBV27 and TRBJ1-2; D uncertain. Germline V gene data show CDR1 as MNHEY and CDR2 as SMNVEV (reference sequence). The CDR3 extends over 14 amino acids. V lost 5 bases and J 4 bases, leaving 14 bases between the germline ends. This CDR3 is CASSLNPRGYGYTS. The CDR3 DNA follows: TGTGCCAGCAGTCTCAACCCGCGGGGCTATGGCTACACCTCC.

This clonotype was observed at least ten times. The rearrangement joins TRBV28 to TRBJ2-7; D is unresolved. The CDR3 is 14 residues long. The germline CDR1 and CDR2 sequences are MDHEN and SYDVKM. V lost 11 bases and J lost 2, with 19 bases in between. In DNA, the CDR3 is TGTGCCTCCCATAAGTTGGGTTCTCCCTACGAGCAGTACTTC. It codes for CASHKLGSPYEQYF.

This clonotype was detected many times. V is TRBV3-1 and J is TRBJ2-6; D unclear. The germline V gene has CDR1 LGHDT and CDR2 YNNKEL (reference sequence). The V end lost 4 bases, the J end lost 0 bases, and 4 bases lay between the germline ends. The CDR3 totals 14 residues. CDR3 nucleotides: TGTGCCAGCAGCCGCGACTCTGGGGCCAACGTCCTGACTTTC. Translating it yields CASSRDSGANVLTF.

This clonotype was counted many times. The V call is TRBV18, the J call TRBJ1-5; possibly TRBD1 for D (5 bases). Germline-derived CDR1 and CDR2 are KGHSH and LQKENI. This CDR3 spans 14 amino acids. Trimming stripped 7 bases from V and 2 bases from J, with 12 bases between. The CDR3 DNA follows: TGTGCCAGCTGTCCGGGGGGTGGCAATCAGCCCCAGCATTTT. Its translation: CASCPGGGNQPQHF. Complete variable domain (other parts from reference TRBV18 and TRBJ1-5): NAGVMQNPRHLVRRRGQEARLRCSPMKGHSHVYWYRQLPEEGLKFMVYLQKENIIDESGMPKERFSAEFPKEGPSILRIQQVVRGDSAAYFCASCPGGGNQPQHFGDGTRLSIL.

The count of this clonotype is one. This rearrangement joins TRBV6-4 to TRBJ1-5; D uncertain. The length of the CDR3 is 13 residues. With 2 bases removed from V and 7 bases from J, the gap between germline ends came to 9 bases. The germline gives CDR1 MRHNA, CDR2 SNTAGT. The CDR3 region has the DNA TGTGCCAGCAGTGACAGCTGGGGACAGCCCCAGCATTTT. Protein: CASSDSWGQPQHF.